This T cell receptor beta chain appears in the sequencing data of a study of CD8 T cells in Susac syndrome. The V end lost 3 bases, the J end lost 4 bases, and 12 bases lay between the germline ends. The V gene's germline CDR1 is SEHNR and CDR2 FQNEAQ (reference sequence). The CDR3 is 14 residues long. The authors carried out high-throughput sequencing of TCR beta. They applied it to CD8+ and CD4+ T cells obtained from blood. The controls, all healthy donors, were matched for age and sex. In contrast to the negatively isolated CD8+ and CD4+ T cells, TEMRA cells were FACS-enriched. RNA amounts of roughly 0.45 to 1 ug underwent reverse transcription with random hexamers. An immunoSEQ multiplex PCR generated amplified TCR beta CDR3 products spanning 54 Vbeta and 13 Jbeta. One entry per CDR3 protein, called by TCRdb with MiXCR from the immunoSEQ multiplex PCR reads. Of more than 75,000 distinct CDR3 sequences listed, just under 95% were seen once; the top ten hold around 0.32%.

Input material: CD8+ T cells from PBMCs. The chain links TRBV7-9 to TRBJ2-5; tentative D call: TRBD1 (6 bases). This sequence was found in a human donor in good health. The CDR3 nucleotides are TGTGCCAGCAGCTTTAGGGGGTTGGGAGAGACCCAGTACTTC. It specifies CASSFRGLGETQYF.